This note documents a single T cell receptor (beta chain) sequence. The antigen is unknown. This sample is drawn from a study of Tregs in tolerant kidney transplant recipients. Study-wide points: This study did not directly address biological reproducibility. Few patients were studied, so findings need validation in larger groups. The most relevant donor-specific Treg TCRbeta repertoire apparently came from expansion with activated donor B cells.

Germline V gene data show CDR1 as MNHNS and CDR2 as SASEGT. Trimming cost V 4 bases and J 0 bases; bases outside gene matches: 3. The CDR3 spans 14 residues. The assay was immunoSEQ multiplex PCR, and TCRdb's table has in-frame clones only and misses some. The sample lists more than 95,000 clones, roughly nine tenths occurring once. The sequence derives from a human donor in good health. V is TRBV6-1 and J is TRBJ2-7; 7 bases match TRBD2. Sequenced sample: CD4+ T cells from blood. The CDR3 DNA follows: TGTGCCAGCAGTGGGGGAGGGAGCTCCTACGAGCAGTACTTC. Protein product: CASSGGGSSYEQYF.